Following are 19 T cell receptor beta chains from one sample sequenced in a study of vaccination effects on CD4 cells after COVID-19. The protocol was immunoSEQ multiplex PCR, while the TCRdb copy is restricted to in-frame clones and leaves out a portion. The table lists 55,000 to 70,000 clones, under 85% of them singletons, with more than 0.85% in the top ten. Viral peptide pool expansion of antigen-specific CD4+ T cells preceded sequencing in the ViraFEST assay. CD4+ T cells were isolated after around ten days of culture. Participants were given two doses of BNT162b2 or mRNA-1273 vaccine. Their antigens remain unidentified. This specimen consisted of CD4+ T cells from PBMCs cultured with HCoV-OC43 spike peptides, obtained after COVID-19 vaccination. Subset here: HCoV-OC43 spike overlapping peptide pool stimulation. The source of these receptors is a human donor who received a COVID-19 vaccine.

This clone came up a few times. J is TRBJ2-3 and V is TRBV5-4; TRBD2 matches at 9 bases. V dropped 1 base and J dropped 0; count of bases not matched to a gene: 3. Germline V CDR1 and CDR2: SGHNT, YYREEE (reference sequence). The CDR3 totals 16 residues. The CDR3 sequence: CASSLTSGSSTDTQYF. In DNA form, the CDR3 reads TGTGCCAGCAGCTTGACTAGCGGGTCTAGCACAGATACGCAGTATTTT.

This clone turned up a few times. This chain uses TRBV4-1 with TRBJ1-3; D is ambiguous. V lost 0 bases and J 3 bases, leaving 12 bases between the germline ends. The CDR3 length is 16 residues. Germline CDR1 is MGHRA and CDR2 is YSYEKL. The CDR3 nucleotides are TGCGCCAGCAGCCAAGAAGGCCAGGCGGTTGGAAACACCATATATTTT. It translates to CASSQEGQAVGNTIYF.

The chain employs TRBV6-1 and TRBJ2-7; the D gene is possibly TRBD1 (6 bases). CDR3 length: 13 residues. Germline V CDR1 and CDR2: MNHNS, SASEGT. V shed 5 bases and J shed 3 bases, with 11 bases lying between them. The CDR3: CASSFGQIYEQYV. The CDR3 DNA reads as TGTGCCAGCAGTTTCGGACAGATCTACGAGCAGTACGTC.

The chain has TRBV6-5 and TRBJ2-2, with D maybe TRBD2 (5 bases). Trimming took off 7 bases at V and 8 bases at J, with 17 bases between the two ends. The CDR3 contains 14 residues. CDR1 and CDR2 (germline): MNHEY, SVGAGI. The CDR3 here is CASTPLRVSGELFF. The CDR3 DNA reads TGTGCCAGCACCCCCCTGAGGGTCTCTGGGGAGCTGTTTTTT.

This clone was detected only once. The chain is built from TRBV28 and TRBJ1-5, with D tentatively TRBD1 (6 bases). This CDR3 has 13 residues. Germline values: CDR1 MDHEN, CDR2 SYDVKM. Deletions cut 7 bases from V and 6 bases from J, with 13 bases between. The CDR3 nucleotides are TGTGCCAGCACGGGACAACGGGGTCAGCCCCAGCATTTT. It specifies CASTGQRGQPQHF.

The table lists this clone with a few counts. The V call is TRBV4-1, the J call TRBJ2-2, with 7 nucleotides matching TRBD2. V dropped 5 bases and J dropped 6; count of bases not matched to a gene: 6. In germline, CDR1 is MGHRA, CDR2 YSYEKL. This CDR3 is 14 amino acids long. This CDR3 reads CASSSRLAPGELFF. The CDR3 DNA reads TGCGCCAGCAGCTCGAGACTAGCCCCCGGGGAGCTGTTTTTT.

This clone was detected only a few times. The chain recombines TRBV7-2 with TRBJ1-1; D ambiguous. The V gene lost 5 bases and the J gene lost 1 base, with 8 bases spanning the gap. The germline V gene encodes CDR1 SGHTA and CDR2 FQGNSA. The CDR3 sequence is 13 residues long. The CDR3 loop reads CASSQTGNTEAFF. Here the CDR3 DNA reads TGTGCCAGCAGCCAGACGGGGAACACTGAAGCTTTCTTT.

This chain joins TRBV6-6 and TRBJ1-5; TRBD1 agrees at 8 bases. The ends lost 6 bases at V and 5 bases at J; junction bases unmatched: 6. This CDR3 contains 14 residues. Germline V lookup: CDR1 MNHNY, CDR2 SVGAGI (reference sequence). The chain's CDR3 is CASSLGQVHQPQHF. The CDR3 DNA follows: TGTGCCAGCAGCCTGGGACAGGTACATCAGCCCCAGCATTTT.

The chain joins TRBV24-1 to TRBJ1-3; 8 bases agree with TRBD1. The CDR3 is 16 residues long. Per the germline V gene, CDR1 is KGHDR and CDR2 is SFDVKD. V dropped 3 bases and J dropped 1; count of bases not matched to a gene: 4. Here the CDR3 reads CATSDRTGSSGNTIYF. The CDR3 bases are TGTGCCACCAGTGATCGGACAGGGTCTTCTGGAAACACCATATATTTT.

CDR3 nucleotide sequence: TGTGCCAGTAGTATAGAAGTGGGCAGTAGCAATCAGCCCCAGCATTTT. This encodes CASSIEVGSSNQPQHF. The chain links TRBV19 to TRBJ1-5; D gene ambiguous. Trimming shortened V by 0 bases and J by 0 bases, and 9 bases separated the two germline ends. The CDR3 runs 16 residues. From germline, CDR1 is LNHDA and CDR2 SQIVND (reference sequence).

The J gene is TRBJ1-3, the V gene TRBV6-2 or TRBV6-3; no definite D call. Germline V gene data show CDR1 as MNHEY and CDR2 as SVGEGT. The V gene lost 0 bases and the J gene lost 10 bases, with 4 bases spanning the gap. This CDR3 has 11 residues. This chain's CDR3 is CASSYSGTIYF. For the CDR3, the DNA is TGTGCCAGCAGTTACTCCGGGACCATATATTTT.

This rearrangement joins TRBV3-1 (or the pseudogene TRBV3-2) to TRBJ2-3; 15 nucleotides agree with TRBD2. The CDR3 length is 19 residues. Trimming cost V 3 bases and J 3 bases; bases outside gene matches: 10. From germline, CDR1 is LGHDT and CDR2 YNNKEL (reference sequence). The CDR3 spells CASSHGGAGTSGGTDTQYF. As DNA, the CDR3 is TGTGCCAGCAGCCACGGGGGAGCCGGGACTAGCGGGGGGACAGATACGCAGTATTTT.

The chain joins TRBV6-6 to TRBJ1-4; 10 bases match TRBD1. After removal of 5 bases from V and 0 bases from J, the junction contained 3 bases not matched to a gene. CDR3 length: 16 amino acids. The germline V gene encodes CDR1 MNHNY and CDR2 SVGAGI (reference sequence). In nucleotides, the CDR3 is TGTGCCAGCAGTGTGACAGGGGGCTCAACTAATGAAAAACTGTTTTTT. Translation: CASSVTGGSTNEKLFF.

V gene TRBV3-1 (or the pseudogene TRBV3-2) combines with J gene TRBJ1-1; 7 bases fit TRBD1. The CDR3 is 14 amino acids. Per germline, CDR1 LGHDT and CDR2 YNNKEL (reference sequence). Trimming removed 4 bases from V and 2 bases from J; junction bases left unmatched: 4. CDR3 region: CASSRQGGNTEAFF. The DNA of the CDR3 is TGTGCCAGCAGCCGACAGGGTGGAAACACTGAAGCTTTCTTT.

The chain is built from TRBV4-1 and TRBJ2-7; the D gene is possibly TRBD1 (6 bases). The CDR3 is 14 amino acids. Deletions cut 0 bases from V and 6 bases from J, with 12 bases between. Per the germline V gene, CDR1 is MGHRA and CDR2 is YSYEKL. The CDR3 spells CASSQDPRGGEQYV. CDR3 nucleotide sequence: TGCGCCAGCAGCCAAGATCCCAGGGGTGGCGAGCAGTACGTC.

The V gene is TRBV20-1, the J gene TRBJ1-6; D is ambiguous. This CDR3 is 15 amino acids long. With 3 bases removed from V and 6 bases from J, the gap between germline ends came to 15 bases. Per the germline V gene, CDR1 is DFQATT and CDR2 is SNEGSKA (reference sequence). The CDR3 loop reads CSASSERTSNSPLHF. The CDR3 coding sequence is TGCAGTGCTAGTTCTGAACGGACCAGTAATTCACCCCTCCACTTT.

The chain recombines TRBV7-3 with TRBJ2-3, with D unresolved. V lost 2 bases to trimming and J lost 1 base, with 10 bases between them. Germline V gene sequence: CDR1 SGHTA, CDR2 FQGTGA. The CDR3 spans 15 residues. The chain's CDR3 is CASSLGYAGTDTQYF. The CDR3 DNA reads as TGTGCCAGCAGCTTAGGGTACGCTGGCACAGATACGCAGTATTTT.

The V and J genes are TRBV7-9 and TRBJ1-5; D gene unclear. V was cut by 1 base and J by 6 bases, with 7 bases left in between. Germline V gene sequence: CDR1 SEHNR, CDR2 FQNEAQ (reference sequence). This CDR3 region has 13 residues. This chain's CDR3 is CASSLEEGQPQHF. The CDR3 DNA is TGTGCCAGCAGCTTAGAGGAGGGTCAGCCCCAGCATTTT.

The J gene is TRBJ1-2, the V gene TRBV10-2; 7 bases match TRBD1. J lost 5 bases, V lost 3 bases, and 6 bases had no gene match. CDR1 WSHSY and CDR2 SAAADI come from the germline V gene. This CDR3 contains 14 residues. The CDR3 here is CASSDPGGIYGYTF. CDR3 sequence (DNA): TGCGCCAGCAGTGACCCAGGGGGTATTTATGGCTACACCTTC.